This TCR beta chain was sequenced during a study of blood T cells in healthy people across ages. Sample donors were healthy Caucasian individuals that came from Russia, aged roughly 6 to 95. This clonotype showed up just a few times. Its antigen is not identified. Trimming cost V 2 bases and J 0 bases, with 17 bases left between them. The length of the CDR3 is 19 residues. Per germline, CDR1 SEHNR and CDR2 FQNEAQ (reference sequence). Then a second PCR, running roughly 7 to 11 cycles, was carried out with a sample-barcoded 5' primer and a J-beta primer mix. Every molecule of cDNA carried a tag from a template-switch adaptor with 12 random nucleotides. Each CDR3 protein gets one entry after TCRdb re-called the 5' RACE reads with MiXCR. The repertoire holds around 2 million distinct CDR3 sequences, with more than 35% as singletons. General observations from the study: Estimated diversity, derived from one million T cells, was regarded as an underestimate.

The source of this sequence is a human donor in good health. Sequenced material: blood. The gene calls are TRBV7-9 and TRBJ2-6, with TRBD1 as a possible D gene (6 bases). The CDR3 sequence is CASSLSDGGPYSGANVLTF. DNA for the CDR3: TGTGCCAGCAGCTTATCTGATGGGGGCCCTTACTCTGGGGCCAACGTCCTGACTTTC.